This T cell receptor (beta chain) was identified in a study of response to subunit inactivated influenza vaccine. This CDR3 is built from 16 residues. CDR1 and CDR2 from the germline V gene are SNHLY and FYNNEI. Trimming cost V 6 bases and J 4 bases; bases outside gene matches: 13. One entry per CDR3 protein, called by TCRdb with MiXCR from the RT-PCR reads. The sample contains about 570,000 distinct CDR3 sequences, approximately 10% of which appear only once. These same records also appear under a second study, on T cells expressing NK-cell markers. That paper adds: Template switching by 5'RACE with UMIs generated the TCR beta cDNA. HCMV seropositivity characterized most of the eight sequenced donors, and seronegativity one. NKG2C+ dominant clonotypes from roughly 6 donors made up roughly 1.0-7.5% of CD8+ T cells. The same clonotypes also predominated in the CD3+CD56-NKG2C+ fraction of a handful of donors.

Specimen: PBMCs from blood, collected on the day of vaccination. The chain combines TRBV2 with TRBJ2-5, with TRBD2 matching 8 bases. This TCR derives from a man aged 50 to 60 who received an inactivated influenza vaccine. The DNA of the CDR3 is TGTGCCAGCAGCGCCTGGACAGCGGGAGACGGAGAGACCCAGTACTTC. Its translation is CASSAWTAGDGETQYF. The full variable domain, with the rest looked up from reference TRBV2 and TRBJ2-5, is EPEVTQTPSHQVTQMGQEVILRCVPISNHLYFYWYRQILGQKVEFLVSFYNNEISEKSEIFDDQFSVERPDGSNFTLKIRSTKLEDSAMYFCASSAWTAGDGETQYFGPGTRLLVL.